Below are 28 T cell receptor beta chains sequenced from a single sample in a study of T-cell memory formation after mild COVID-19. TCRdb ran MiXCR on the 5' RACE reads and lists one entry per CDR3 protein. The profile shows a few hundred thousand distinct CDR3 sequences, around an eighth of them singletons. Sequenced material: PBMCs or a T cell subset sorted from them (not recorded which). The receptors were sampled from a man in his late teens or twenties who had mild COVID-19 (a few samples of this study predate the infection). Cell type and time point are not known.

This clonotype was counted only a few times. The chain is built from TRBV4-3 and TRBJ2-3; D may match TRBD1 or TRBD2 (5 bases each). The germline V and J ends were trimmed by 5 bases and 2 bases, with 20 bases remaining between them. The CDR3 consists of 17 residues. Germline V gene data show CDR1 as LGHNA and CDR2 as YSLEER. The DNA for the CDR3 is TGCGCCAGCAGCGAGGGACCGACCCTGGCTAACACAGATACGCAGTATTTT. Its protein is CASSEGPTLANTDTQYF.

This clonotype was observed a few times. This chain joins TRBV7-8 and TRBJ2-3; TRBD1 aligns across 7 bases. Germline V gives CDR1 SGHVS, CDR2 FQNEAQ. This CDR3 is 12 amino acids long. The V and J ends lost 10 bases and 5 bases, in that order; junction bases with no gene match: 6. In DNA form, the CDR3 reads TGTGCCACTGGGCCAGGGGGAGATACGCAGTATTTT. Translated, it gives CATGPGGDTQYF.

V is TRBV12-3 or TRBV12-4 and J is TRBJ1-3; D is uncertain. The length of the CDR3 is 16 residues. V lost 6 bases, J lost 0 bases, and 15 bases lay in between. The CDR3 sequence is CASRRGRLGSGNTIYF. The CDR3 DNA sequence: TGTGCCAGCAGGCGCGGTCGTCTGGGCTCTGGAAACACCATATATTTT.

This clonotype turned up a few times. This sequence joins TRBV5-4 and TRBJ1-6, with D hard to call. The germline V gene encodes CDR1 SGHNT and CDR2 YYREEE (reference sequence). The CDR3 is made up of 12 amino acids. Trimming removed 2 bases from V and 8 bases from J, with 5 bases in between. CDR3: CASSFTDSPLHF. The CDR3 region has the DNA TGTGCCAGCAGCTTCACAGATTCACCCCTCCACTTT.

This clonotype occurred a few times. The gene calls are TRBV7-9 and TRBJ1-1; D not certain. Trimming removed 4 bases at V and 5 bases at J, with 11 bases between. Germline V CDR1 and CDR2: SEHNR, FQNEAQ (reference sequence). The CDR3 extends over 13 amino acids. CDR3 protein: CASSSARGTEAFF. The CDR3 DNA reads TGTGCCAGCAGCTCCGCCCGAGGGACTGAAGCTTTCTTT.

This clonotype has a handful of counts. The V gene is TRBV29-1, the J gene TRBJ2-1, with D tentatively TRBD1 (5 bases). With 4 bases removed from V and 3 bases from J, the gap between germline ends came to 10 bases. The V gene's germline CDR1 is SQVTM and CDR2 ANQGSEA. CDR3 length: 13 residues. CDR3 bases: TGCAGCGTTGCAGGGTTCAACTACAATGAGCAGTTCTTC. This sequence encodes CSVAGFNYNEQFF.

This clonotype was detected a few times. The gene calls are TRBV6-2 or TRBV6-3 and TRBJ1-5; no clear D. Germline V CDR1 and CDR2: MNHEY, SVGEGT. The germline V and J ends were trimmed by 5 bases and 5 bases, with 10 bases remaining between them. The CDR3 is 13 residues long. CDR3 sequence (DNA): TGTGCCAGCAGTCCGGGTGGTGATCAGCCCCAGCATTTT. This codes for CASSPGGDQPQHF.

This clonotype was seen a few times. The rearrangement joins TRBV28 to TRBJ2-3; TRBD2 aligns across 9 bases. CDR1 and CDR2 (germline): MDHEN, SYDVKM. The CDR3 spans 14 residues. V shed 8 bases and J 7 bases; nucleotides not matched to a gene: 10. Here the CDR3 reads CASQPQRGVYTQYF. The CDR3 coding sequence is TGTGCCAGCCAGCCCCAGCGGGGGGTCTATACGCAGTATTTT.

The V and J genes are TRBV20-1 and TRBJ2-7; a weak D match, TRBD2 (6 bases). The V gene lost 2 bases and the J gene lost 6 bases, with 14 bases spanning the gap. The CDR3 covers 13 residues. Germline values: CDR1 DFQATT, CDR2 SNEGSKA (reference sequence). The CDR3 coding sequence is TGCAGTGCTAGAACTACCGGGACTCTCGAGCAGTACGTC. Its protein product is CSARTTGTLEQYV.

J is TRBJ2-4 and V is TRBV12-3 or TRBV12-4, with D possibly TRBD1 on 5 matching bases. The CDR3 is 14 amino acids. Trimming shortened V by 5 bases and J by 3 bases, and 11 bases separated the two germline ends. This CDR3 is CASSPRVGKNIQYF. The CDR3 DNA reads TGTGCCAGCAGTCCCAGGGTGGGCAAAAACATTCAGTACTTC.

This clonotype has a handful of counts. V and J are TRBV18 and TRBJ2-4; D call uncertain. The CDR3 extends over 14 amino acids. V shed 3 bases and J shed 1 base, with 7 bases lying between them. Per germline, CDR1 KGHSH and CDR2 LQKENI. The CDR3 region has the DNA TGTGCCAGCTCACCGAAGGAGGCCAAAAACATTCAGTACTTC. As protein: CASSPKEAKNIQYF.

CDR3 protein: CASSQAGEYNEQFF. For the CDR3, the DNA is TGTGCCAGCAGCCAGGCAGGGGAATACAATGAGCAGTTCTTC. The gene calls are TRBV3-1 and TRBJ2-1, with D possibly TRBD1 on 6 matching bases. This CDR3 spans 14 amino acids. CDR1 LGHDT and CDR2 YNNKEL come from the germline V gene (reference sequence). V lost 3 bases to trimming and J lost 4 bases, with 10 bases between them.

This clonotype occurred a few times. This chain uses TRBV9 with TRBJ1-6; D call uncertain. Trimming removed 5 bases from V and 0 bases from J, with 12 bases in between. CDR3 length equals 16 residues. The V gene's germline CDR1 is SGDLS and CDR2 YYNGEE. CDR3 region: CASSLGFSSYNSPLHF. In DNA, the CDR3 is TGTGCCAGCAGTCTCGGTTTCAGCTCCTATAATTCACCCCTCCACTTT. Filled out from reference TRBV9 and TRBJ1-6, the complete variable domain reads DSGVTQTPKHLITATGQRVTLRCSPRSGDLSVYWYQQSLDQGLQFLIQYYNGEERAKGNILERFSAQQFPDLHSELNLSSLELGDSALYFCASSLGFSSYNSPLHFGNGTRLTVT.

This clonotype has only a few counts. The chain links TRBV7-2 to TRBJ2-7; TRBD1 aligns across 8 bases. V lost 4 bases and J lost 3; bases outside the gene matches: 11. In germline, CDR1 is SGHTA, CDR2 FQGNSA. This CDR3 comprises 16 residues. As DNA, the CDR3 is TGTGCCAGCAGCTCCCCGGACAGGGCGCGGGTCTACGAGCAGTACTTC. Its translation is CASSSPDRARVYEQYF.

This clonotype showed up just a few times. The gene calls are TRBV6-2 or TRBV6-3 and TRBJ2-7; TRBD1 matches 11 bases. Unmatched junction bases numbered 7, after V lost 6 bases and J lost 6 bases. The CDR3 is made up of 14 amino acids. In germline, CDR1 is MNHEY, CDR2 SVGEGT. The CDR3 protein is CASSQDRGPSEQYF. In nucleotides, the CDR3 is TGTGCCAGCAGCCAGGACAGGGGGCCTTCCGAGCAGTACTTC.

This clonotype has only a few counts. The chain combines TRBV7-9 with TRBJ2-3, with D possibly TRBD2 on 6 matching bases. The CDR3 is 16 amino acids. Trimming removed 8 bases from V and 2 bases from J, with 20 bases in between. Germline V gene sequence: CDR1 SEHNR, CDR2 FQNEAQ (reference sequence). The CDR3 nucleotides read TGTGCCAGCCTCAGGAGGGCAGACAGTCTCACAGATACGCAGTATTTT. Translating gives CASLRRADSLTDTQYF. Filled out from reference TRBV7-9 and TRBJ2-3, the complete variable domain reads DTGVSQNPRHKITKRGQNVTFRCDPISEHNRLYWYRQTLGQGPEFLTYFQNEAQLEKSRLLSDRFSAERPKGSFSTLEIQRTEQGDSAMYLCASLRRADSLTDTQYFGPGTRLTVL.

The chain has TRBV20-1 and TRBJ2-5; 13 bases map to TRBD2. V dropped 5 bases and J dropped 2; count of bases not matched to a gene: 5. CDR1 DFQATT and CDR2 SNEGSKA come from the germline V gene (reference sequence). The CDR3 covers 15 residues. CDR3 sequence: CSASGTSGEQETQYF. The CDR3, as DNA: TGCAGTGCTTCCGGGACTAGCGGGGAGCAAGAGACCCAGTACTTC.

This clonotype was counted at least ten times. As DNA, the CDR3 is TGTGCCAGCAGGCCAAATAGCACAGATACGCAGTATTTT. Protein product: CASRPNSTDTQYF. V is TRBV12-3 or TRBV12-4 and J is TRBJ2-3; D gene uncertain. CDR3 length equals 13 residues. Between the trimmed V and J ends, which lost 6 bases and 0 bases, there was a span of 7 bases.

V is TRBV11-2 and J is TRBJ2-3; tentatively, D is TRBD2 (7 bases). The CDR3 has 13 amino acids. Trimming shortened V by 3 bases and J by 9 bases, and 13 bases separated the two germline ends. Germline V gives CDR1 SGHAT, CDR2 FQNNGV. In nucleotides, the CDR3 is TGTGCCAGCAGCTTCGGAGGCGGGGGCACGCAGTATTTT. Amino acid sequence: CASSFGGGGTQYF.

This clonotype has more than one count but fewer than ten. The chain links TRBV5-1 to TRBJ2-3; 9 bases are a match to TRBD1. The V gene end was trimmed by 0 bases and the J gene end by 9 bases; junction bases not matched to a gene: 14. Germline V CDR1 and CDR2: SGHRS, YFSETQ. This CDR3 has 17 amino acids. In DNA, the CDR3 is TGCGCCAGCAGCTTGGGAAGCTCCGGGACAGGGCAAGGCACGCAGTATTTT. This codes for CASSLGSSGTGQGTQYF. Full variable domain (outside the CDR3, taken from reference TRBV5-1 and TRBJ2-3): KAGVTQTPRYLIKTRGQQVTLSCSPISGHRSVSWYQQTPGQGLQFLFEYFSETQRNKGNFPGRFSGRQFSNSRSEMNVSTLELGDSALYLCASSLGSSGTGQGTQYFGPGTRLTVL.

This chain links TRBV29-1 with TRBJ2-3, with 9 positions matching TRBD1. Germline V gene data show CDR1 as SQVTM and CDR2 as ANQGSEA. CDR3 size: 14 residues. The ends lost 2 bases at V and 4 bases at J; junction bases unmatched: 4. CDR3 in amino acids: CSVEKGQGSDTQYF. The CDR3 DNA reads as TGCAGCGTTGAAAAGGGACAGGGTTCAGATACGCAGTATTTT.

This clonotype was seen a few times. This chain connects TRBV7-2 to TRBJ2-2; 10 bases agree with TRBD2. The V and J ends lost 5 bases and 4 bases, in that order; junction bases with no gene match: 4. CDR1 and CDR2 from the germline V gene are SGHTA and FQGNSA. The CDR3 has 15 residues. CDR3 bases: TGTGCCAGCAGCAATAGCGGGGGGCCCACCGGGGAGCTGTTTTTT. This translates into CASSNSGGPTGELFF.

This clonotype was detected a few times. The V call is TRBV2, the J call TRBJ2-2; 9 nucleotides match TRBD1. Germline V gives CDR1 SNHLY, CDR2 FYNNEI. V trimming: 3 bases; J trimming: 5 bases; junction bases outside the gene matches: 4. The CDR3 has 15 residues. In DNA form, the CDR3 reads TGTGCCAGCAGTGAGGGGACAGGGATGACCGGGGAGCTGTTTTTT. Its protein product is CASSEGTGMTGELFF.

The genes are TRBV11-2 and TRBJ2-1; 13 bases align to TRBD2. The V gene end was trimmed by 5 bases and the J gene end by 7 bases; junction bases not matched to a gene: 11. The germline V gene encodes CDR1 SGHAT and CDR2 FQNNGV. The CDR3 loop spans 17 amino acids. CDR3 DNA: TGTGCCAGCAGCCCCACTAGCGGGGGGGCCGGTTGGAATGAGCAGTTCTTC. Translated: CASSPTSGGAGWNEQFF.

This chain links TRBV5-1 with TRBJ2-7, with D perhaps assigned TRBD1 or TRBD2 (5 bases each). Germline assignment: CDR1 SGHRS and CDR2 YFSETQ. Trimming removed 2 bases at V and 0 bases at J, with 12 bases between. The CDR3 sequence is 15 residues long. CDR3 nucleotides: TGCGCCAGCAGCTTTGGGGACGGAGACTCCTACGAGCAGTACTTC. Translation gives CASSFGDGDSYEQYF.

This clonotype was counted between two and nine times. With a much larger clone just one base away, this may be a read error. This rearrangement joins TRBV9 to TRBJ2-3; TRBD2 is a possible D gene (6 bases). The CDR3 totals 14 residues. With 0 bases removed from V and 2 bases from J, the gap between germline ends came to 7 bases. Germline assignment: CDR1 SGDLS and CDR2 YYNGEE. For the CDR3, the DNA is TGTGCCAGCAGCGTAGCGGGGGTCACAGATACGCAGTATTTT. Translation: CASSVAGVTDTQYF.

Written as DNA, the CDR3 is TGTGCCAGCAGCTCGGTGGGATATGGCTACACCTTC. It codes for CASSSVGYGYTF. This rearrangement joins TRBV7-9 to TRBJ1-2, with D hard to call. Deletions cut 4 bases from V and 5 bases from J, with 8 bases between. CDR3 size: 12 residues. The V gene's germline CDR1 is SEHNR and CDR2 FQNEAQ (reference sequence).

This clonotype was counted once. The rearrangement links TRBV9 to TRBJ2-3; D ambiguous. CDR3 length: 15 amino acids. From germline, CDR1 is SGDLS and CDR2 YYNGEE. Trimming removed 0 bases from V and 2 bases from J, with 10 bases in between. The CDR3 sequence: CASSVGTLDTDTQYF. CDR3 nucleotide sequence: TGTGCCAGCAGCGTAGGGACCCTGGACACAGATACGCAGTATTTT.